This record concerns one TCR beta chain sequence. As yet, its antigen is unknown. CD8+ and CD4+ T cells circulating in blood were sequenced for TCR beta. Negative magnetic isolation gave CD8+ and CD4+ cells; FACS enriched CD8+ TEMRA. RNA totalling about 0.45 to 1 ug underwent reverse transcription with random hexamers. TCRdb independently ran MiXCR on the immunoSEQ multiplex PCR reads; one entry per CDR3 protein. The sample lists some 300,000 distinct CDR3 sequences, around 84% seen once, with approximately 0.11% in the top ten. This specimen comes from a study of CD8 T cells in Susac syndrome. The CDR3 spans 15 residues. V was clipped by 4 bases and J by 3 bases; unmatched bases: 8. CDR1 and CDR2 (germline): MNHEY, SMNVEV (reference sequence). General study points: In its TCR sequencing and HLA analysis, the study acknowledged that the number of individuals was relatively small.

The receptor was isolated from a human donor with multiple sclerosis. The chain is built from TRBV27 and TRBJ2-7, with 8 positions matching TRBD2. The material sequenced was CD8+ T cells from PBMCs. The CDR3 loop reads CASSSPLAGHYEQYF. In DNA, the CDR3 is TGTGCCAGCAGTTCCCCCCTAGCGGGCCACTACGAGCAGTACTTC.